These 32 T cell receptor beta chains originate from one sample sequenced in a study of tumor-infiltrating lymphocytes in oesophageal squamous cell carcinoma. TCRdb reprocessed the PCR reads with MiXCR, giving one entry per CDR3 protein. The table records over 10,000 distinct CDR3 sequences, less than 55% of them present only once. Sequencing input: esophageal tumor tissue. These receptors were obtained from a female donor with esophageal squamous cell carcinoma.

This clonotype is labeled as large (0.1 to 1%). V usage is TRBV12-3 or TRBV12-4 and J usage is TRBJ2-5, with 7 bases lining up with TRBD1. J was trimmed by 5 bases and V by 7 bases; bases with no gene match: 1. This CDR3 is 11 amino acids long. The CDR3 region has the DNA TGTGCCAGCAAGACAGGGGAGACCCAGTACTTC. Protein sequence: CASKTGETQYF.

This clonotype was seen many times. Germline and junction disagree at one end, which may indicate a read error. The genes are TRBV27 and TRBJ2-2, with 9 bases aligning to TRBD2. From germline, CDR1 is MNHEY and CDR2 SMNVEV (reference sequence). The CDR3 sequence is 16 residues long. CDR3 loop: CASSPWASGNPGELFF. DNA of the CDR3: TGTGCCAGCAGCCCCTGGGCTAGCGGGAACCCCGGGGAGCTGTTTTTT.

This clonotype was recorded at least ten times. The chain combines TRBV19 with TRBJ1-5; D gene ambiguous. CDR3 length: 14 amino acids. V dropped 5 bases and J dropped 3 bases, with 11 bases sitting between them. The germline V gene has CDR1 LNHDA and CDR2 SQIVND (reference sequence). CDR3 coding DNA: TGTGCCAGTAGTTCACAGTGGGACAATCAGCCCCAGCATTTT. Its protein is CASSSQWDNQPQHF.

V is TRBV10-3 and J is TRBJ2-4; D might be TRBD2 (5 bases). Matching the DNA end better, TRBJ2-1 makes the J call doubtful. This CDR3 spans 13 amino acids. The germline CDR1 and CDR2 sequences are ENHRY and SYGVKD. The CDR3 DNA follows: TGTGCCATCAGTTGGGGAGTCTACAATGAGCAGTTCTTC. It yields the protein CAISWGVYNEQFF.

The chain is built from TRBV7-3 and TRBJ2-7, with D perhaps TRBD1 (5 bases). The J call is in doubt because the DNA end fits TRBJ2-1 better. The CDR3 is 13 residues long. Looked up from germline, CDR1 is SGHTA and CDR2 is FQGTGA. CDR3 amino acids: CASSSANTGEQFF. CDR3 DNA: TGTGCCAGCAGCTCAGCGAACACAGGAGAGCAGTTCTTC.

The chain links TRBV12-3 or TRBV12-4 to TRBJ2-6; 16 positions agree with TRBD2. J gave up 2 bases and V 5 bases, and 9 bases lay outside the gene matches. The CDR3 is made up of 20 amino acids. The CDR3 coding sequence is TGTGCCAGCAGTATACCGGGACTAGCGGGGGGGAGCGCTGGGGCCAACGTCCTGACTTTC. Residues: CASSIPGLAGGSAGANVLTF.

The chain carries TRBV7-8 and TRBJ2-4; 9 bases are a match to TRBD1. Matching the DNA end better, TRBJ2-7 makes the J call doubtful. The CDR3 length is 15 residues. Germline CDR1 and CDR2: SGHVS and FQNEAQ. CDR3 coding DNA: TGTGCCAGCAGCGAAGGACAGGGGCCCTCCTACGAGCAGTACTTC. It translates to CASSEGQGPSYEQYF.

The chain carries TRBV7-6 and TRBJ2-1; D is ambiguous. Trimming left V 1 base short and J 3 bases short, with 13 bases between. CDR1 is SGHVS and CDR2 is FNYEAQ in the germline V gene. This CDR3 spans 16 amino acids. CDR3 sequence (DNA): TGTGCCAGCAGCTTAGGTATCGCGTTGGGCTACAATGAGCAGTTCTTC. It encodes CASSLGIALGYNEQFF. The whole variable domain, filled in from reference TRBV7-6 and TRBJ2-1, reads GAGVSQSPRYKVTKRGQDVALRCDPISGHVSLYWYRQALGQGPEFLTYFNYEAQQDKSGLPNDRFSAERPEGSISTLTIQRTEQRDSAMYRCASSLGIALGYNEQFFGPGTRLTVL.

There are a few counts of this clonotype. The rearrangement uses TRBV27 and TRBJ2-7, with D tentatively TRBD2 (6 bases). The end of the DNA aligns better with TRBJ2-5, so the J call may be wrong. CDR1 is MNHEY, CDR2 SMNVEV, per germline (reference sequence). The CDR3 covers 14 residues. The CDR3 spells CASSSGTATGTQYF. DNA for the CDR3: TGTGCCAGCAGTTCCGGGACTGCCACGGGGACCCAGTACTTC.

This rearrangement joins TRBV12-3 or TRBV12-4 to TRBJ2-5; the D is unclear. Trimming took off 4 bases at V and 0 bases at J, with 9 bases between the two ends. The CDR3 has 14 residues. The CDR3 DNA is TGTGCCAGCAGTTCCCCGTGGGACCAAGAGACCCAGTACTTC. This sequence encodes CASSSPWDQETQYF.

This clonotype was counted only a few times. The chain carries TRBV28 and TRBJ2-5, with 14 bases identical to TRBD2. The assigned J gene may be wrong: the sequence end matches TRBJ2-7 better. Germline V gene sequence: CDR1 MDHEN, CDR2 SYDVKM. CDR3 length equals 18 residues. The CDR3 is CASTSQGTSGRFLYEQYF. The CDR3 nucleotides are TGTGCCAGCACTTCTCAGGGGACTAGCGGGAGATTTTTGTACGAGCAGTACTTC.

The table lists this clonotype with many counts. This chain connects TRBV24-1 to TRBJ2-7; possibly TRBD2 for D (5 bases). The CDR3 totals 17 residues. Looked up from germline, CDR1 is KGHDR and CDR2 is SFDVKD. Trimming left V 2 bases short and J 2 bases short, with 18 bases between. This CDR3 is CATSDSPGEGNPYEQYF. The CDR3 region has the DNA TGTGCCACCAGTGATTCCCCAGGTGAGGGAAATCCCTACGAGCAGTACTTC.

This clonotype is medium-sized by share. The chain recombines TRBV12-3 or TRBV12-4 with TRBJ2-4; 7 positions agree with TRBD1. The DNA end is a closer match to TRBJ2-3, so the J assignment may be wrong. The CDR3 loop spans 15 amino acids. The CDR3 DNA follows: TGTGCCAGCAGTTTCCGACAGGGAGGCACAGATACGCAGTATTTT. This gives the protein CASSFRQGGTDTQYF.

By its share, this clonotype is medium-sized. The rearrangement uses TRBV7-9 and TRBJ2-1; D unresolved. CDR1 and CDR2 (germline): SEHNR, FQNEAQ (reference sequence). V was cut by 6 bases and J by 9 bases, with 12 bases left in between. The CDR3 sequence is 12 residues long. The CDR3 loop reads CASSLEIGEQFF. CDR3 coding DNA: TGTGCCAGCAGTCTAGAGATAGGTGAGCAGTTCTTC. The full variable domain, in which reference TRBV7-9 and TRBJ2-1 provide the parts outside the CDR3, is DTGVSQNPRHKITKRGQNVTFRCDPISEHNRLYWYRQTLGQGPEFLTYFQNEAQLEKSRLLSDRFSAERPKGSFSTLEIQRTEQGDSAMYLCASSLEIGEQFFGPGTRLTVL.

This sequence joins TRBV7-8 and TRBJ2-1; D perhaps matches TRBD2 (6 bases). Matching the DNA end better, TRBJ2-7 makes the J call doubtful. The germline V gene encodes CDR1 SGHVS and CDR2 FQNEAQ. This CDR3 is built from 15 residues. The CDR3 loop reads CASSFGGTYSYEQYF. Written as DNA, the CDR3 is TGTGCCAGCAGCTTTGGCGGGACGTACTCCTACGAGCAGTACTTC.

The chain is built from TRBV7-3 and TRBJ2-3; D remains unclear. V gave up 3 bases and J gave up 6 bases, with 10 bases separating them. The V gene's germline CDR1 is SGHTA and CDR2 FQGTGA. The CDR3 is made up of 13 amino acids. CDR3 sequence (DNA): TGTGCCAGCAGCTTCAGTGGGTCGGATACGCAGTATTTT. Protein product: CASSFSGSDTQYF.

The chain links TRBV7-2 to TRBJ2-3, with 7 bases that match TRBD2. CDR1 SGHTA and CDR2 FQGNSA come from the germline V gene. V dropped 2 bases and J dropped 4; count of bases not matched to a gene: 9. This CDR3 has 16 residues. The CDR3 reads CASSLSGAGAADTQYF. In DNA form, the CDR3 reads TGTGCCAGCAGCTTATCCGGGGCGGGAGCCGCAGATACGCAGTATTTT.

The chain carries TRBV6-6 and TRBJ2-3; D is possibly TRBD2 (7 bases). Deletions cut 5 bases from V and 5 bases from J, with 23 bases between. Germline V CDR1 and CDR2: MNHNY, SVGAGI (reference sequence). The CDR3 is made up of 17 amino acids. The CDR3 loop reads CASSPQLGGAKRDTQYF. The CDR3 DNA sequence: TGTGCCAGCAGTCCTCAGTTGGGGGGGGCTAAGAGAGATACGCAGTATTTT.

This chain uses TRBV14 with TRBJ2-3, with 11 positions matching TRBD2. The germline V gene encodes CDR1 SGHDN and CDR2 FVKESK. The junction had 2 bases not matched to a gene; V was cut back by 3 bases and J by 3 bases. The CDR3 is made up of 15 amino acids. Here the CDR3 reads CASSQTSGTTDTQYF. CDR3 nucleotides: TGTGCCAGCAGCCAGACTAGCGGGACAACAGATACGCAGTATTTT.

This clonotype was found a few times. The CDR3 nucleotides are TGTGCCAGCAGCTTAAAAGTGGCAGGGGGGAACAATGAGCAGTTCTTC. Its translation: CASSLKVAGGNNEQFF. V is TRBV7-3 and J is TRBJ2-1; TRBD1 might be the D (7 bases). The ends were cut back, 1 base at V and 5 bases at J, with 15 bases in the middle. From germline, CDR1 is SGHTA and CDR2 FQGTGA. The CDR3 is 16 amino acids.

The chain uses TRBV7-2 and TRBJ1-4; a possible D gene is TRBD1 (6 bases). CDR1 and CDR2 from the germline V gene are SGHTA and FQGNSA. Deletions cut 5 bases from V and 0 bases from J, with 13 bases between. The CDR3 has 16 residues. The DNA for the CDR3 is TGTGCCAGCAGCCAAGGGACATTTGCAACTAATGAAAAACTGTTTTTT. It is translated as CASSQGTFATNEKLFF.

The V gene is TRBV28, the J gene TRBJ2-1; 9 bases are shared with TRBD1. Germline trimming cut 2 bases from V and 8 bases from J; bases unmatched to any gene: 16. Germline lookup yields CDR1 MDHEN and CDR2 SYDVKM. This CDR3 is built from 18 residues. This CDR3 is CASSLLSAPGQGLDEQFF. The CDR3 coding sequence is TGTGCCAGCAGTTTACTTTCAGCTCCGGGACAGGGACTCGATGAGCAGTTCTTC. The full variable domain, rest sourced from reference TRBV28 and TRBJ2-1, is DVKVTQSSRYLVKRTGEKVFLECVQDMDHENMFWYRQDPGLGLRLIYFSYDVKMKEKGDIPEGYSVSREKKERFSLILESASTNQTSMYLCASSLLSAPGQGLDEQFFGPGTRLTVL.

A note on this clonotype: An end of the junction does not agree with germline; a read error may underlie this. The chain combines TRBV2 with TRBJ1-2; TRBD1 is a possible D gene (6 bases). Germline V gene sequence: CDR1 SNHLY, CDR2 FYNNEI. The CDR3 is 14 amino acids. CDR3 loop: CASSGDRQLGGRVF. The CDR3 DNA reads as TGTGCCAGCAGCGGAGACCGTCAACTCGGGGGGCGAGTCTTC.

This clonotype was seen a few times. The CDR3 nucleotides read TGTGCCAGCAGTTTAGGACAGGGTCTCGATGAGCAGTTCTTC. Its protein product is CASSLGQGLDEQFF. The rearrangement joins TRBV27 to TRBJ2-1; 8 bases fit TRBD1. V shed 2 bases, J shed 8 bases, and the junction held 5 bases outside the gene matches. Germline V lookup: CDR1 MNHEY, CDR2 SMNVEV (reference sequence). The CDR3 extends over 14 amino acids.

This clonotype has only a few counts. This CDR3 fails to terminate in the conserved phenylalanine or tryptophan, so it likely reflects a read error. The limits of the CDR3 on the DNA are not certain, so only TCRdb's listed CDR3 is given. The chain joins TRBV7-2 to TRBJ2-1. The germline V gene encodes CDR1 SGHTA and CDR2 FQGNSA. The CDR3 extends over 17 residues, inclusive of both ends. CDR3: CASSLGEQTYNEQFFGA.

V usage is TRBV6-1 and J usage is TRBJ1-1, with D hard to call. The CDR3 has 11 residues. CDR1 and CDR2 (germline): MNHNS, SASEGT. Between the trimmed V and J ends, which lost 8 bases and 0 bases, there was a span of 4 bases. Here the CDR3 reads CASGVNTEAFF. In DNA form, the CDR3 reads TGTGCCAGCGGAGTGAACACTGAAGCTTTCTTT.

In its sample, this clonotype was seen a few times. The chain employs TRBV6-1 and TRBJ2-1; possibly TRBD1 or TRBD2 for D (5 bases each). The J call may be mistaken, given a closer DNA end match to TRBJ2-7. Looked up from germline, CDR1 is MNHNS and CDR2 is SASEGT. CDR3 length: 13 residues. In DNA form, the CDR3 reads TGTGCCAGCAGAAAACGGGACGGCTACGAGCAGTACTTC. This sequence encodes CASRKRDGYEQYF.

About this clonotype: In this CDR3 the conserved last residue, phenylalanine or tryptophan, is missing, so a read error is likely. The DNA is left out, because the CDR3 cannot be placed on it with certainty; the CDR3 is given as TCRdb lists it. The gene calls are TRBV7-6 and TRBJ2-3; TRBD2, as called in the table, went unchecked against the DNA. The CDR3 sequence runs 8 residues, both termini included. Germline lookup yields CDR1 SGHVS and CDR2 FNYEAQ. The CDR3: CASSLGAG.

Remarks on this clonotype: A much larger clone lies one base from this, so it may be a read error. The chain has TRBV5-3 and TRBJ2-5; possibly TRBD2 for D (7 bases). TRBV5-3 falls under the ORF class, with uncertain function. This CDR3 has 17 amino acids. CDR3 residues: CASSLRLGGRNTGELYF. CDR3 DNA: TGTGCCAGCAGCTTGCGTCTCGGGGGGCGGAACACCGGGGAGCTGTATTTT.

The chain carries TRBV7-2 and TRBJ2-3; D call uncertain. The CDR3 length is 13 residues. V lost 5 bases and J lost 4, with 10 bases in between. CDR1 and CDR2 from the germline V gene are SGHTA and FQGNSA. In DNA form, the CDR3 reads TGTGCCAGCAGCGGCAACTTTGCAGATACGCAGTATTTT. It specifies CASSGNFADTQYF.

The chain has TRBV7-6 and TRBJ1-2, with D possibly TRBD1 on 6 matching bases. Trimming pared 4 bases from V and 7 bases from J, leaving 13 bases between. The CDR3 is made up of 13 amino acids. Germline lookup yields CDR1 SGHVS and CDR2 FNYEAQ. The CDR3 DNA reads as TGTGCCAGCAGCTCCTACAGGGAGGGTGGCTACACCTTC. It translates to CASSSYREGGYTF. The whole variable domain, filled in from reference TRBV7-6 and TRBJ1-2, reads GAGVSQSPRYKVTKRGQDVALRCDPISGHVSLYWYRQALGQGPEFLTYFNYEAQQDKSGLPNDRFSAERPEGSISTLTIQRTEQRDSAMYRCASSSYREGGYTFGSGTRLTVV.

This clonotype was found a few times. This rearrangement joins TRBV4-1 to TRBJ1-5; tentative D call: TRBD1 (6 bases). Trimming removed 2 bases from V and 3 bases from J, with 23 bases in between. This CDR3 region has 19 residues. Germline V lookup: CDR1 MGHRA, CDR2 YSYEKL. This CDR3 is CASSQPSTGTKGYNQPQHF. CDR3 coding DNA: TGCGCCAGCAGCCAACCCTCCACCGGGACAAAGGGTTACAATCAGCCCCAGCATTTT.